This T cell receptor (beta chain) was documented in a study of long-term antiretroviral therapy in people with HIV. Study conclusions and caveats: Data on ART adherence, viral resistance or therapy changes were unavailable.

This CDR3 spans 16 amino acids. The germline V gene has CDR1 MNHEY and CDR2 SMNVEV (reference sequence). Trimming stripped 3 bases from V and 3 bases from J, with 18 bases between. This clone is categorized as medium-sized. Its antigen is not identified. Sampling of each donor yielded at least one pre-ART PBMC sample and at least two post-ART PBMC samples. The libraries were made with immunoSEQ v3.0 at survey level. Per-sample TRB depth target: 40,000-50,000 T-cell genomes. Libraries were prepared by immunoSEQ multiplex PCR; TCRdb keeps only in-frame clonotypes and omits some of them. The sample comprises 9,500 to 15,000 clones, about 81% of which are singletons, and 15% to 20% rests with the top ten.

The rearrangement joins TRBV27 to TRBJ2-7; the D call may be TRBD1 or TRBD2 (5 bases each). The TCR was taken from a man aged 50 or older with HIV. Sequenced material: unsorted PBMCs, taken about 8 years after starting antiretroviral therapy. CDR3 nucleotide sequence: TGTGCCAGCAGTTTTTCCCTCGGGACGGTCCTCTACGAGCAGTACTTC. As protein: CASSFSLGTVLYEQYF.